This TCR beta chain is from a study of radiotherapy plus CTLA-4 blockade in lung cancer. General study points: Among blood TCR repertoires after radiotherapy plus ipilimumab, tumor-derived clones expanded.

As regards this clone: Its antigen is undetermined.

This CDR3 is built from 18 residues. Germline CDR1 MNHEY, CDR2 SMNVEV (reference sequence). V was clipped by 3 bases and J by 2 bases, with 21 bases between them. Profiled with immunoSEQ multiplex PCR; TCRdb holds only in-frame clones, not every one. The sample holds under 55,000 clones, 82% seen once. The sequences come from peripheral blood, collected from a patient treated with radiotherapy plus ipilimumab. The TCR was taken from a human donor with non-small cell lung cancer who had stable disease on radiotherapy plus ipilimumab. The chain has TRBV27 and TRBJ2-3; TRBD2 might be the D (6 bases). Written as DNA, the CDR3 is TGTGCCAGCAGTTTGTTTGCCGGGAGCGCAAAATTCACAGATACGCAGTATTTT. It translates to CASSLFAGSAKFTDTQYF.